Included here is one TCR beta chain sequence, with context. CDR3 size: 15 residues. Trimming left V 5 bases short and J 1 base short, with 12 bases between. The V gene's germline CDR1 is SGHDT and CDR2 YYEEEE. This specimen comes from a study of blood T cell repertoires in COVID-19. Here immunoSEQ multiplex PCR was the method, and the copy in TCRdb shows in-frame clones only, minus some. The table records 150,000 or so clones, 75% to 80% of them present only once. V and J are TRBV5-6 and TRBJ2-2, with D possibly being TRBD2 (7 bases). Sequences were obtained from peripheral blood. This receptor was obtained from a woman aged 50 to 60 with active or convalescent COVID-19. CDR3 nucleotides: TGTGCCAGCAGGGGCGGGGGCCTGAACACCGGGGAGCTGTTTTTT. Amino acid sequence: CASRGGGLNTGELFF.